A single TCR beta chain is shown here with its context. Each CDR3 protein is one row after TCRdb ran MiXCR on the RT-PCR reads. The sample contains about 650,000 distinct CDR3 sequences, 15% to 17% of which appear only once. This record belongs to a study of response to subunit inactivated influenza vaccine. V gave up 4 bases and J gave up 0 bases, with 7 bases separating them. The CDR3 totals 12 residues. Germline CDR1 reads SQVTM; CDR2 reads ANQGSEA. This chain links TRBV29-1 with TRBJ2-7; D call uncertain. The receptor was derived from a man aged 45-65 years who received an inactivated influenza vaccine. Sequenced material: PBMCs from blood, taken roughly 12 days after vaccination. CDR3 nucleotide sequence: TGCAGCGTTGCTACCGACTCCTACGAGCAGTACTTC. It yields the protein CSVATDSYEQYF.